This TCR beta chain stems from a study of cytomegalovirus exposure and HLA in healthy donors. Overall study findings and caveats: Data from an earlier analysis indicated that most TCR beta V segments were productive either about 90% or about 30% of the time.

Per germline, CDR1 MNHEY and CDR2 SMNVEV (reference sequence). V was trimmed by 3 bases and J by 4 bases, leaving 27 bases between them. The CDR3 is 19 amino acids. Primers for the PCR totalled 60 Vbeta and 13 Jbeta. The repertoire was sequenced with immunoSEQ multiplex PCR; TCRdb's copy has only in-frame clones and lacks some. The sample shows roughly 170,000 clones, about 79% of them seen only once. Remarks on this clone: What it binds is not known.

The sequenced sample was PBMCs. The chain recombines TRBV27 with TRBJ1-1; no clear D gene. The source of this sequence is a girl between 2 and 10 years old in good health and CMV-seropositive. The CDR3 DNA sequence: TGTGCCAGCAGTTTTATGGGGAGCGGCAGCCTGATCGGAGGCACTGAAGCTTTCTTT. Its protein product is CASSFMGSGSLIGGTEAFF.